The 22 T cell receptor beta chains below come from one sample, sequenced in a study of cytomegalovirus exposure and HLA in healthy donors. The primer mix had 60 Vbeta and 13 Jbeta primers. Clones were read by immunoSEQ multiplex PCR, and TCRdb kept only the in-frame ones, dropping some. The data hold some 190,000 clones, with around 80% observed a single time. Sequenced sample: PBMCs. These TCRs come from a young man in good health and CMV-seronegative.

The rearrangement uses TRBV5-4 and TRBJ1-4, with TRBD1 identical over 9 bases. CDR1 is SGHNT, CDR2 YYREEE, per germline (reference sequence). J was trimmed by 2 bases and V by 2 bases; bases with no gene match: 4. This CDR3 is built from 16 residues. Here the CDR3 reads CASSFTGGGTNEKLFF. DNA of the CDR3: TGTGCCAGCAGCTTTACAGGGGGCGGCACTAATGAAAAACTGTTTTTT.

The chain employs TRBV7-8 and TRBJ2-2; TRBD1 agrees at 8 bases. The CDR3 covers 15 residues. After removal of 5 bases from V and 4 bases from J, the junction contained 6 bases not matched to a gene. Germline V gene sequence: CDR1 SGHVS, CDR2 FQNEAQ. The DNA for the CDR3 is TGTGCCAGCAGCGCCCGGGGACAGGTCACCGGGGAGCTGTTTTTT. It yields the protein CASSARGQVTGELFF.

This clone was counted once. The chain is built from TRBV5-4 and TRBJ2-5; 12 bases align to TRBD1. After removal of 2 bases from V and 2 bases from J, the junction contained 4 bases not matched to a gene. Germline V gene sequence: CDR1 SGHNT, CDR2 YYREEE (reference sequence). This CDR3 comprises 16 residues. The CDR3 DNA sequence: TGTGCCAGCAGCTTTCCGGGACAGGGGGCTCAAGAGACCCAGTACTTC. Translation gives CASSFPGQGAQETQYF.

This clone has a handful of counts. The gene calls are TRBV2 and TRBJ2-1, with 10 bases that match TRBD2. V trimming: 5 bases; J trimming: 4 bases; junction bases outside the gene matches: 5. The CDR3 extends over 15 amino acids. Germline lookup yields CDR1 SNHLY and CDR2 FYNNEI. The CDR3: CASSSRTSGYNEQFF. The CDR3 DNA reads TGTGCCAGCAGTTCCCGGACTAGCGGTTACAATGAGCAGTTCTTC.

The chain uses TRBV6-1 and TRBJ2-1; 7 bases align to TRBD2. CDR3 size: 14 residues. Germline CDR1 and CDR2: MNHNS and SASEGT. Trimming removed 9 bases from V and 9 bases from J; junction bases left unmatched: 14. The CDR3 nucleotides are TGTGCCAGTAAAGCGGGATTTGGGGCAAGTGAGCAGTTCTTC. Its translation is CASKAGFGASEQFF.

As for this clone: Distinct nucleotide sequences in the sample also encode this CDR3. This rearrangement joins TRBV5-1 to TRBJ2-7; 12 nucleotides align to TRBD1. The V gene's germline CDR1 is SGHRS and CDR2 YFSETQ. This CDR3 spans 14 amino acids. V shed 4 bases and J 6 bases; nucleotides not matched to a gene: 5. The DNA of the CDR3 is TGCGCCAGCAGCCTGGGACAGGGGGCTAGCGAGCAGTACTTC. It yields the protein CASSLGQGASEQYF.

This CDR3 is CASSLNLRGTEAFF. CDR3 nucleotide sequence: TGTGCCAGCAGCTTGAATCTACGGGGCACTGAAGCTTTCTTT. The chain has TRBV5-4 and TRBJ1-1; D unclear. The germline gives CDR1 SGHNT, CDR2 YYREEE (reference sequence). V was cut by 1 base and J by 4 bases, with 11 bases left in between. CDR3 length: 14 residues.

The chain uses TRBV28 and TRBJ1-2; the match to TRBD1 covers 7 bases. The trim removed 6 bases at V and 7 bases at J, leaving 8 bases unmatched. There are 13 residues in the CDR3. Germline CDR1 is MDHEN and CDR2 is SYDVKM. The chain's CDR3 is CASRPPTGLGYTF. CDR3 nucleotides: TGTGCCAGCAGGCCACCGACAGGGCTTGGCTACACCTTC.

The chain's CDR3 is CASSLDGSGAYNEQFF. The DNA for the CDR3 is TGTGCCAGCAGCTTAGACGGTAGCGGGGCCTACAATGAGCAGTTCTTC. The chain has TRBV11-3 and TRBJ2-1; TRBD2 matches 8 bases. The CDR3 has 16 amino acids. CDR1 and CDR2 from the germline V gene are SGHNT and YENEEA. V shed 0 bases and J 2 bases; nucleotides not matched to a gene: 3.

The chain is built from TRBV5-5 and TRBJ2-6, with unresolved D. The germline V gene encodes CDR1 SGHKS and CDR2 YYEKEE (reference sequence). The V and J ends lost 1 base and 1 base respectively, with 6 bases between them. The CDR3 totals 15 residues. CDR3 region: CASSLINSGANVLTF. CDR3 DNA sequence: TGTGCCAGCAGCTTGATCAATTCTGGGGCCAACGTCCTGACTTTC. Full variable domain (rest looked up from reference TRBV5-5 and TRBJ2-6): DAGVTQSPTHLIKTRGQQVTLRCSPISGHKSVSWYQQVLGQGPQFIFQYYEKEERGRGNFPDRFSARQFPNYSSELNVNALLLGDSALYLCASSLINSGANVLTFGAGSRLTVL.

The chain recombines TRBV11-3 with TRBJ2-2; 7 nucleotides match TRBD2. V shed 5 bases and J 5 bases; nucleotides not matched to a gene: 14. This CDR3 has 17 residues. CDR1 SGHNT and CDR2 YENEEA come from the germline V gene. The CDR3 nucleotides are TGTGCCAGCAGCCCCGTGGGAGGGTCAGTAGTGACCGGGGAGCTGTTTTTT. Protein product: CASSPVGGSVVTGELFF.

The chain combines TRBV5-1 with TRBJ2-1; 7 bases are shared with TRBD1. CDR1 SGHRS and CDR2 YFSETQ come from the germline V gene. The CDR3 is 15 amino acids. Trimming removed 4 bases from V and 3 bases from J; junction bases left unmatched: 7. CDR3 sequence (DNA): TGCGCCAGCAGCCCTGGACAGGCGTACTACAATGAGCAGTTCTTC. It codes for CASSPGQAYYNEQFF.

The CDR3 DNA is TGCGCCAGCAGCTTGGTGGCAGGGAGGAAGTCTGGAAACACCATATATTTT. Its translation is CASSLVAGRKSGNTIYF. The chain has TRBV5-1 and TRBJ1-3, with a weak D call TRBD1 (5 bases). V lost 0 bases to trimming and J lost 1 base, with 14 bases between them. From germline, CDR1 is SGHRS and CDR2 YFSETQ. The CDR3 is 17 amino acids. The variable domain in full, completed from reference TRBV5-1 and TRBJ1-3, reads KAGVTQTPRYLIKTRGQQVTLSCSPISGHRSVSWYQQTPGQGLQFLFEYFSETQRNKGNFPGRFSGRQFSNSRSEMNVSTLELGDSALYLCASSLVAGRKSGNTIYFGEGSWLTVV.

J is TRBJ2-2 and V is TRBV6-1; the match to TRBD2 covers 8 bases. Germline CDR1 is MNHNS and CDR2 is SASEGT. J lost 1 base, V lost 7 bases, and 5 bases had no gene match. There are 15 residues in the CDR3. CDR3 residues: CASTTSGQNTGELFF. The CDR3, as DNA: TGTGCCAGCACAACTAGCGGTCAGAACACCGGGGAGCTGTTTTTT.

The chain has TRBV4-1 and TRBJ2-2; D perhaps matches TRBD2 (8 bases). Germline loops: CDR1 MGHRA, CDR2 YSYEKL. V lost 3 bases and J lost 7, with 21 bases in between. CDR3 size: 17 residues. The CDR3 nucleotides read TGCGCCAGCAGCCACTCAGGGGGACTAGTCTTAGGCGGGGAGCTGTTTTTT. It encodes CASSHSGGLVLGGELFF.

The V call is TRBV30, the J call TRBJ1-2; TRBD1 matches 9 bases. With V trimmed by 3 bases and J by 8 bases, 7 bases remained unmatched. Germline loops: CDR1 GTSNPN, CDR2 SVGIG (reference sequence). The CDR3 has 13 residues. Here the CDR3 DNA reads TGTGCCTGGAGCGGACAGGGGACGCGCGGCTACACCTTC. It codes for CAWSGQGTRGYTF.

The J gene is TRBJ2-1, the V gene TRBV4-1, with TRBD2 identical over 8 bases. This CDR3 comprises 17 residues. Germline V lookup: CDR1 MGHRA, CDR2 YSYEKL. The J segment lost 11 bases and the V segment lost 0 bases, leaving 15 bases of the junction unmatched. CDR3 in amino acids: CASSQDRGSGVQCQQFF. The CDR3 DNA reads TGCGCCAGCAGCCAAGATCGAGGTAGCGGGGTTCAGTGTCAGCAGTTCTTC.

This chain joins TRBV2 and TRBJ2-1; 7 positions agree with TRBD2. This CDR3 contains 15 residues. The J segment lost 2 bases and the V segment lost 5 bases, leaving 6 bases of the junction unmatched. Germline CDR1 is SNHLY and CDR2 is FYNNEI. The CDR3 sequence: CASSPGGPTYNEQFF. CDR3 in DNA: TGTGCCAGCAGTCCGGGGGGACCGACCTACAATGAGCAGTTCTTC.

The rearrangement uses TRBV6-1 and TRBJ1-5, with D hard to call. Germline V gene data show CDR1 as MNHNS and CDR2 as SASEGT. Trimming took 1 base from V and 7 from J, leaving 14 bases between them. This CDR3 spans 15 amino acids. CDR3 loop: CASSEGVGRGQPQHF. CDR3 sequence (DNA): TGTGCCAGCAGTGAAGGGGTGGGTCGCGGGCAGCCCCAGCATTTT.

The chain employs TRBV19 and TRBJ1-5, with D unresolved. The V gene's germline CDR1 is LNHDA and CDR2 SQIVND (reference sequence). Trimming cost V 5 bases and J 2 bases, with 4 bases left between them. The CDR3 totals 12 residues. Here the CDR3 DNA reads TGTGCCAGTAGTCAGGGCAATCAGCCCCAGCATTTT. This translates into CASSQGNQPQHF.

The genes are TRBV10-3 and TRBJ1-2; 7 bases line up with TRBD1. The V and J ends lost 7 bases and 3 bases, in that order; junction bases with no gene match: 8. Germline assignment: CDR1 ENHRY and CDR2 SYGVKD. The CDR3 runs to 14 residues. The CDR3 reads CAITKTGLDYGYTF. The CDR3 nucleotides are TGTGCCATCACCAAGACAGGGCTTGACTATGGCTACACCTTC.

V gene TRBV19 combines with J gene TRBJ2-7, with D possibly matching TRBD2 (5 bases). Trimming shortened V by 4 bases and J by 4 bases, and 11 bases separated the two germline ends. Germline-derived CDR1 and CDR2 are LNHDA and SQIVND (reference sequence). The CDR3 is 13 amino acids. For the CDR3, the DNA is TGTGCCAGTAGTACCGGGGTGACGTACGAGCAGTACTTC. As protein: CASSTGVTYEQYF. Together with reference TRBV19 and TRBJ2-7, the CDR3 gives the full variable domain: DGGITQSPKYLFRKEGQNVTLSCEQNLNHDAMYWYRQDPGQGLRLIYYSQIVNDFQKGDIAEGYSVSREKKESFPLTVTSAQKNPTAFYLCASSTGVTYEQYFGPGTRLTVT.